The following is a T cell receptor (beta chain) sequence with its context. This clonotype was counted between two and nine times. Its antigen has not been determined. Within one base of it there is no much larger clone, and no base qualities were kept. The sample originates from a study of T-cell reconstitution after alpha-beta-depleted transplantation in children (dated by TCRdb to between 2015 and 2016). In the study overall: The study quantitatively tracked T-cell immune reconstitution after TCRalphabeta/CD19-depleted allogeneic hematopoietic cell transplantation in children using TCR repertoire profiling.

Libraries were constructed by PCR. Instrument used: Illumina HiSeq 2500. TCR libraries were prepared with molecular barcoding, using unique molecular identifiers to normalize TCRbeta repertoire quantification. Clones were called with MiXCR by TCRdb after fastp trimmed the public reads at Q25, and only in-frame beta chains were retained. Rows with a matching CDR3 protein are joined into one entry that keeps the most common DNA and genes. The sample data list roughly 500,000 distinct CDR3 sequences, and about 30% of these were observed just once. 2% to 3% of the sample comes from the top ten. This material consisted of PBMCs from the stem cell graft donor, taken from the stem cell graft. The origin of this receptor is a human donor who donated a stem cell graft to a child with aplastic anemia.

The DNA sequence is as follows: TGTGCCAGCAGTTATAGTAAAGGGGCAGGGAATTCACCCCTCCACTTT. Its coded protein is CASSYSKGAGNSPLHF. The chain uses TRBV6-5 and TRBJ1-6; a tentative D match to TRBD1 spans 5 bases. V and J lose 3 bases and 7 bases, and a span of 16 bases separates them. The CDR3 goes from the cysteine to the phenylalanine over 16 residues. The retained sequence is limited to the CDR3, 48 bases, with the frame set at the first base. According to the germline V gene, CDR1 reads MNHEY and CDR2 reads SVGAGI.